Included here is one TCR beta chain sequence, with context. Its antigen is still unknown. The source of the sample is a study of T-cell memory formation after mild COVID-19. Study-wide findings and caveats: Clones that shrank (day 15 to 85) were balanced CD4/CD8, whereas later expanders leaned CD4+. CD4+ clones that contracted lay mainly in CM and EM; CD8+ ones lay in EMRA. Second-wave clones reaching peak frequency on day 37 lacked confirmed SARS-CoV-2 specificity.

TCR alpha and TCR beta cDNA libraries with sample barcodes and UMIs came from 5'RACE using constant-segment primers. Each CDR3 protein is one row after TCRdb ran MiXCR on the 5' RACE reads. The sample holds about 270,000 distinct CDR3 sequences, 15% seen once. This sequence originates from an adult woman who had mild COVID-19 (a few samples of this study predate the infection). Cell type and time point are not known. The sequencing input was PBMCs or a T cell subset sorted from them (not recorded which).

The CDR3 spells CASSKQGREQETQYF. The DNA for the CDR3 is TGTGCCAGCAGCAAACAGGGCCGGGAACAAGAGACCCAGTACTTC. The rearrangement uses TRBV21-1 and TRBJ2-5; the table's TRBD1 call for D was not verified on the DNA. TRBV21-1 is an annotated pseudogene. This CDR3 contains 15 residues.